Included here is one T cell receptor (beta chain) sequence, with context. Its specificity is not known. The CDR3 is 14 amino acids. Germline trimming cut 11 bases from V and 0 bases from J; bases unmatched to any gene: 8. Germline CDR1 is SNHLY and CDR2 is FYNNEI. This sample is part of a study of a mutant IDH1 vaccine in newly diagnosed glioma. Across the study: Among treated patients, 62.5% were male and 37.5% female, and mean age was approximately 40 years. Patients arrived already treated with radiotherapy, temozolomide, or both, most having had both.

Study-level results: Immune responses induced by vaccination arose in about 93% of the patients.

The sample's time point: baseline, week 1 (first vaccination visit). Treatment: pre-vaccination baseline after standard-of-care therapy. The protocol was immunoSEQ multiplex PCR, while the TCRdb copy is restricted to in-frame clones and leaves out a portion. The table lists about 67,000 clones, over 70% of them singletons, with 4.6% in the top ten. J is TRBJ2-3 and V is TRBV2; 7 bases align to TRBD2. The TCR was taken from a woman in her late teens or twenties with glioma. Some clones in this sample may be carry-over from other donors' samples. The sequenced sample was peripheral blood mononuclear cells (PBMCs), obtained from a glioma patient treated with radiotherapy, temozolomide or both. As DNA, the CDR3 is TGTGCCGGTCTTCCGCGGGGGAGCACAGATACGCAGTATTTT. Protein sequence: CAGLPRGSTDTQYF. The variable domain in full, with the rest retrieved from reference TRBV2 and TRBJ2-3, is EPEVTQTPSHQVTQMGQEVILRCVPISNHLYFYWYRQILGQKVEFLVSFYNNEISEKSEIFDDQFSVERPDGSNFTLKIRSTKLEDSAMYFCAGLPRGSTDTQYFGPGTRLTVL.